This T cell receptor (beta chain) was identified during a study of blood T cell repertoires in COVID-19. At the level of the study: The study drew acute and convalescent COVID-19 samples from the United States, Italy and Spain. Nucleic acid was either cDNA or gDNA, and it came from T cells, B-cell-depleted T cells, or PBMCs.

Original analysis: It was from reference gene primer amplification that nucleated cell counts were estimated. Using immunoSEQ multiplex PCR, the repertoire was profiled, and TCRdb retains in-frame clones only, with some absent. The V and J calls and clone size come from that table; D and trimming were worked out from the DNA. The data contain about 96,000 clones, roughly 75% of them seen just once; the ten biggest clones take up approximately 9%. The TCR sequence derives from a man aged 50 to 59 who had recovered from COVID-19. What was sequenced was peripheral blood.

For the CDR3, the DNA is TGTGCCAGTAGAACCCGGGACAGGGGGCGTTTGGATACGCAGTATTTT. It translates to CASRTRDRGRLDTQYF. J is TRBJ2-3 and V is TRBV19, with TRBD1 matching over 12 bases. CDR3 length equals 16 residues. J lost 6 bases, V lost 6 bases, and 10 bases had no gene match. Germline V gene lookup returns CDR1 LNHDA and CDR2 SQIVND (reference sequence).